This T cell receptor (beta chain) originates from a study of CD8 T cells in Susac syndrome. With random hexamers, reverse transcription was performed on roughly 0.45 to 1 ug of RNA. TCRdb analysed the immunoSEQ multiplex PCR reads with MiXCR anew, one entry per CDR3 protein. The table shows around 79,000 distinct CDR3 sequences, with approximately 94% occurring only once. This clonotype was sampled from a human donor with Susac syndrome. Sequencing was performed on CD8+ T cells from PBMCs.

CDR3 nucleotides: TGTGCCGTCCTCCAGGGGGAAGCTTTCTTT. Protein product: CAVLQGEAFF. The chain has TRBV9 and TRBJ1-1; D is perhaps TRBD1 (6 bases). Germline V CDR1 and CDR2: SGDLS, YYNGEE. V lost 10 bases and J lost 8, with 12 bases in between. The CDR3 sequence is 10 residues long.